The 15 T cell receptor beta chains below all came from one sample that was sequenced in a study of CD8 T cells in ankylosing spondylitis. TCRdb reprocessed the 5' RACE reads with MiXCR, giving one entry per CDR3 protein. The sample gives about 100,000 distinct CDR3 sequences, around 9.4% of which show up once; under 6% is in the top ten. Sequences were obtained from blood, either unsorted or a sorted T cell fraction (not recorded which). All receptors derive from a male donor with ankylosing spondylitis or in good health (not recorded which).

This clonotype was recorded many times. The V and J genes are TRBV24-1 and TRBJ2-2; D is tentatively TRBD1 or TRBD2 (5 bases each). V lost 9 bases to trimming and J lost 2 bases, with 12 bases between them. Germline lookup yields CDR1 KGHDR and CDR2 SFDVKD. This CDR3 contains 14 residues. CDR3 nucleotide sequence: TGTGCCACCGGGAAGGGACCTAACACCGGGGAGCTGTTTTTT. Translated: CATGKGPNTGELFF.

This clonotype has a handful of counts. The CDR3 spells CASSQVDGKLFF. The CDR3 DNA follows: TGTGCCAGCAGCCAAGTTGACGGAAAACTGTTTTTT. The chain joins TRBV3-1 to TRBJ1-4, with D unclear. The CDR3 sequence is 12 residues long. CDR1 is LGHDT and CDR2 is YNNKEL in the germline V gene (reference sequence). The V end was cut by 1 base, the J end by 10 bases, with 7 bases between. The full variable domain, its missing parts supplied by reference TRBV3-1 and TRBJ1-4, is DTAVSQTPKYLVTQMGNDKSIKCEQNLGHDTMYWYKQDSKKFLKIMFSYNNKELIINETVPNRFSPKSPDKAHLNLHINSLELGDSAVYFCASSQVDGKLFFGSGTQLSVL.

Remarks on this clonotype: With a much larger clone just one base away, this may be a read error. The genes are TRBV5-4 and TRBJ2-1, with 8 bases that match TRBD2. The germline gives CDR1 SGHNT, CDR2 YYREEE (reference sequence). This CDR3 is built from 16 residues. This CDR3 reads CASSSRTSGSHNEQFF. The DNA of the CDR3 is TGTGCCAGCAGCTCTCGCACTAGCGGCTCCCACAATGAGCAGTTCTTC.

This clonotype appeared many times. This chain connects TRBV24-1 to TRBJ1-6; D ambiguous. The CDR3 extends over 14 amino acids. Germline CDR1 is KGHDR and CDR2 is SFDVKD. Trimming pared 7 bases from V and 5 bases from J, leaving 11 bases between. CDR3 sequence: CATSLGQDNSPLHF. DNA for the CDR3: TGTGCCACCAGCCTCGGGCAGGATAATTCACCCCTCCACTTT.

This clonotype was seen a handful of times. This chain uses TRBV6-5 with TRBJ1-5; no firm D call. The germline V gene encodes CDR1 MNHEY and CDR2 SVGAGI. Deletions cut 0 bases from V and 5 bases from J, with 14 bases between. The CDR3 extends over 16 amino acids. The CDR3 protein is CASSYSSSGGYQPQHF. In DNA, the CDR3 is TGTGCCAGCAGTTACTCGAGTAGCGGCGGATATCAGCCCCAGCATTTT.

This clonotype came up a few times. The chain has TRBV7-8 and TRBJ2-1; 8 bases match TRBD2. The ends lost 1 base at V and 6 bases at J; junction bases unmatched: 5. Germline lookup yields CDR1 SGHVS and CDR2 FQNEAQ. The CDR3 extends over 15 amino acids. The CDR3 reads CASSLDHGGVNEQFF. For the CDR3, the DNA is TGTGCCAGCAGCTTAGATCACGGGGGGGTCAATGAGCAGTTCTTC. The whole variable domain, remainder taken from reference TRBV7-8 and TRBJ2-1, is GAGVSQSPRYKVAKRGQDVALRCDPISGHVSLFWYQQALGQGPEFLTYFQNEAQLDKSGLPSDRFFAERPEGSVSTLKIQRTQQEDSAVYLCASSLDHGGVNEQFFGPGTRLTVL.

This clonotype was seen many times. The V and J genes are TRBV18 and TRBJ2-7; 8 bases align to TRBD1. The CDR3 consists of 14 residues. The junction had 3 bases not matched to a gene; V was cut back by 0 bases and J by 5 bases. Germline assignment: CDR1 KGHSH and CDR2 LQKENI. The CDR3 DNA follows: TGTGCCAGCTCACCACCTGACAGGGGCCACGAGCAGTACTTC. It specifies CASSPPDRGHEQYF. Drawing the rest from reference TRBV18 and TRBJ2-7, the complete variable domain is NAGVMQNPRHLVRRRGQEARLRCSPMKGHSHVYWYRQLPEEGLKFMVYLQKENIIDESGMPKERFSAEFPKEGPSILRIQQVVRGDSAAYFCASSPPDRGHEQYFGPGTRLTVT.

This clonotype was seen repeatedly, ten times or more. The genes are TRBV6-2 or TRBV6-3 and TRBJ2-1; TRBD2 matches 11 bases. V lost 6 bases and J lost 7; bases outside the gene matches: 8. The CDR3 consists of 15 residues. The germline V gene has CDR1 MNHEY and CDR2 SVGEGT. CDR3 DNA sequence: TGTGCCAGCAGGATAGATAGCGGGGGGGGAAATGAGCAGTTCTTC. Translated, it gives CASRIDSGGGNEQFF.

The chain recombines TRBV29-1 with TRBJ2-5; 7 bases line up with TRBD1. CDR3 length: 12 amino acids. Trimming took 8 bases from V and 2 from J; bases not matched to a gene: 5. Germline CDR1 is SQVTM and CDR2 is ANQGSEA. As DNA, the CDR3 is TGCAGCTTTCAGGACAGGCAAGAGACCCAGTACTTC. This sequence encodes CSFQDRQETQYF.

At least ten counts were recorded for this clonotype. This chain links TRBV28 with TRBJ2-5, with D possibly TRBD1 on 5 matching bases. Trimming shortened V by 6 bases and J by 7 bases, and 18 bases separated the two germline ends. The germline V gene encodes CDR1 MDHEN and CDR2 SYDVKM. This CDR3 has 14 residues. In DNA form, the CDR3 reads TGTGCCAGCAGCACTCAGGGTTCTCATGGGACCCAGTACTTC. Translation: CASSTQGSHGTQYF.

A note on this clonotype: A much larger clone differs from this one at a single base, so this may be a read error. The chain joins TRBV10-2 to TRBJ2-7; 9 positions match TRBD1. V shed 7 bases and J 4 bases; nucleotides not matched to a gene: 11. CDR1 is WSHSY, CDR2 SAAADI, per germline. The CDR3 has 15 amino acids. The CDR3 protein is CASTSTGTGPYEQYF. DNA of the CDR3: TGCGCCAGCACCTCCACCGGGACAGGGCCGTACGAGCAGTACTTC.

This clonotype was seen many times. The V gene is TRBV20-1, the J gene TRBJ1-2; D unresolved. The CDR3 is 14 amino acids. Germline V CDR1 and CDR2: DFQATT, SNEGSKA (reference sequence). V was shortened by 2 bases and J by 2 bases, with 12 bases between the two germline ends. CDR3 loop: CSARSGSANYGYTF. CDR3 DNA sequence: TGCAGTGCTAGATCGGGCTCGGCCAACTATGGCTACACCTTC.

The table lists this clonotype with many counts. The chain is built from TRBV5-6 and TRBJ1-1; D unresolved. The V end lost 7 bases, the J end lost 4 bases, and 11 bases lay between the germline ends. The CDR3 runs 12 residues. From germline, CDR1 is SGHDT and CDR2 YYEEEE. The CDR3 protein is CASWGAGTEAFF. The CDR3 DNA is TGTGCCAGCTGGGGAGCGGGCACTGAAGCTTTCTTT. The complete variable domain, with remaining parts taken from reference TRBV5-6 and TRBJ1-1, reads DAGVTQSPTHLIKTRGQQVTLRCSPKSGHDTVSWYQQALGQGPQFIFQYYEEEERQRGNFPDRFSGHQFPNYSSELNVNALLLGDSALYLCASWGAGTEAFFGQGTRLTVV.

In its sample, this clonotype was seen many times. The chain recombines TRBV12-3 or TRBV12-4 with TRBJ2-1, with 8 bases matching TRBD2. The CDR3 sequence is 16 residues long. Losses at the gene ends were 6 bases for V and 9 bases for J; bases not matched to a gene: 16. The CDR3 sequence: CASSPSSGTRKTEQFF. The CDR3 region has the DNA TGTGCCAGCAGCCCCTCCTCCGGGACTAGGAAAACTGAGCAGTTCTTC.

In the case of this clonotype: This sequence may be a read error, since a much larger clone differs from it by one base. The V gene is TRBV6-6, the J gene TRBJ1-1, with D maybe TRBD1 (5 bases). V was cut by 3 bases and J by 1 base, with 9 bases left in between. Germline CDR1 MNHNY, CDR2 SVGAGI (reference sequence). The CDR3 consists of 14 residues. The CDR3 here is CASSYPTGNTEAFF. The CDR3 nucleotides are TGTGCCAGCAGTTATCCCACAGGGAACACTGAAGCTTTCTTT.